The 12 T cell receptor beta chains below come from one sample, sequenced in a study of blood T cell repertoires in COVID-19. The repertoire was sequenced with immunoSEQ multiplex PCR; TCRdb's copy has only in-frame clones and lacks some. Among approximately 230,000 clones, about four fifths were seen once, and the ten largest hold about 9.6%. The specimen sequenced was peripheral blood. These TCRs come from a man at least 80 years old with acute or convalescent COVID-19.

This sequence joins TRBV18 and TRBJ2-1; TRBD2 matches at 10 bases. The germline V gene encodes CDR1 KGHSH and CDR2 LQKENI. The CDR3 totals 14 residues. V shed 3 bases, J shed 12 bases, and the junction held 8 bases outside the gene matches. As DNA, the CDR3 is TGTGCCAGCTCACCCGGAGCGGGAGGGCCGGGGCAGTTCTTC. It is translated as CASSPGAGGPGQFF.

V is TRBV28 and J is TRBJ2-1; D possibly corresponds to TRBD2 (6 bases). Trimming took off 7 bases at V and 9 bases at J, with 16 bases between the two ends. Germline V gene data show CDR1 as MDHEN and CDR2 as SYDVKM. CDR3 length: 13 amino acids. CDR3 coding DNA: TGTGCCAGCACCACCTCGGGGGTGGGTGAGCAGTTCTTC. This translates into CASTTSGVGEQFF.

The chain joins TRBV9 to TRBJ2-7; no clear D gene. Per the germline V gene, CDR1 is SGDLS and CDR2 is YYNGEE. The CDR3 sequence is 15 residues long. Trimming cost V 4 bases and J 0 bases, with 14 bases left between them. The CDR3 DNA reads as TGTGCCAGCAGCCCCTTTACCGCGAGCTCCTACGAGCAGTACTTC. Its protein is CASSPFTASSYEQYF. Full variable domain (remainder filled in from reference TRBV9 and TRBJ2-7): DSGVTQTPKHLITATGQRVTLRCSPRSGDLSVYWYQQSLDQGLQFLIQYYNGEERAKGNILERFSAQQFPDLHSELNLSSLELGDSALYFCASSPFTASSYEQYFGPGTRLTVT.

This chain connects TRBV28 to TRBJ2-7; 10 nucleotides align to TRBD2. Germline values: CDR1 MDHEN, CDR2 SYDVKM. V was pared by 2 bases and J by 4 bases, with 8 bases of the junction left unmatched. The CDR3 totals 16 residues. CDR3 amino acids: CASSLTGTSVFYEQYF. CDR3 nucleotides: TGTGCCAGCAGTTTAACCGGGACTAGCGTGTTTTACGAGCAGTACTTC. The whole variable domain, filled in from reference TRBV28 and TRBJ2-7, reads DVKVTQSSRYLVKRTGEKVFLECVQDMDHENMFWYRQDPGLGLRLIYFSYDVKMKEKGDIPEGYSVSREKKERFSLILESASTNQTSMYLCASSLTGTSVFYEQYFGPGTRLTVT.

V gene TRBV5-6 combines with J gene TRBJ2-2; 7 bases match TRBD2. This CDR3 is built from 17 residues. Germline loops: CDR1 SGHDT, CDR2 YYEEEE. Unmatched junction bases numbered 11, after V lost 2 bases and J lost 4 bases. The CDR3 reads CASSLSYLAERTGELFF. CDR3 sequence (DNA): TGTGCCAGCAGCTTATCTTACCTAGCGGAACGCACCGGGGAGCTGTTTTTT. The full variable domain, completed using reference TRBV5-6 and TRBJ2-2, is DAGVTQSPTHLIKTRGQQVTLRCSPKSGHDTVSWYQQALGQGPQFIFQYYEEEERQRGNFPDRFSGHQFPNYSSELNVNALLLGDSALYLCASSLSYLAERTGELFFGEGSRLTVL.

V is TRBV5-1 and J is TRBJ1-6; the D is unclear. The V end lost 4 bases, the J end lost 9 bases, and 14 bases lay between the germline ends. Germline values: CDR1 SGHRS, CDR2 YFSETQ. The CDR3 has 14 residues. DNA of the CDR3: TGCGCCAGCAGCCCAGAGGATCTAATTTCACCCCTCCACTTT. Translated, it gives CASSPEDLISPLHF.

The genes are TRBV19 and TRBJ2-3, with 12 bases fitting TRBD1. Germline V gene sequence: CDR1 LNHDA, CDR2 SQIVND (reference sequence). V trimming: 6 bases; J trimming: 6 bases; junction bases outside the gene matches: 7. CDR3 length: 15 amino acids. CDR3 loop: CASRTGTGGADTQYF. The CDR3 region has the DNA TGTGCCAGTAGGACCGGGACAGGGGGCGCCGATACGCAGTATTTT.

The chain uses TRBV5-1 and TRBJ1-4; TRBD1 matches at 9 bases. V lost 6 bases to trimming and J lost 7 bases; unmatched junction nucleotides: 7. The CDR3 is made up of 14 amino acids. The V gene's germline CDR1 is SGHRS and CDR2 YFSETQ. CDR3 bases: TGCGCCAGCACCAGGGACAGGGCGTTTGAAAAACTGTTTTTT. This translates into CASTRDRAFEKLFF.

V and J are TRBV19 and TRBJ2-7; 13 bases match TRBD2. From germline, CDR1 is LNHDA and CDR2 SQIVND (reference sequence). This CDR3 comprises 14 residues. Trimming removed 5 bases from V and 3 bases from J; junction bases left unmatched: 1. The CDR3 reads CASSWTSGSYEQYF. DNA of the CDR3: TGTGCCAGTAGTTGGACTAGCGGGAGCTACGAGCAGTACTTC.

The chain links TRBV18 to TRBJ1-2; TRBD1 matches 7 bases. This CDR3 region has 15 residues. The V gene end was trimmed by 0 bases and the J gene end by 2 bases; junction bases not matched to a gene: 3. Germline CDR1 is KGHSH and CDR2 is LQKENI. The CDR3 bases are TGTGCCAGCTCACCACCACAGGGACAGAACTATGGCTACACCTTC. Its translation is CASSPPQGQNYGYTF.

The chain has TRBV10-3 and TRBJ1-2; 8 bases agree with TRBD1. The CDR3 sequence is 14 residues long. J lost 5 bases, V lost 5 bases, and 7 bases had no gene match. From germline, CDR1 is ENHRY and CDR2 SYGVKD. The CDR3 sequence: CAISWGQDQYGYTF. The CDR3 nucleotides are TGTGCCATCAGTTGGGGACAGGACCAATATGGCTACACCTTC.

The V gene is TRBV9, the J gene TRBJ2-1; 8 positions agree with TRBD2. The CDR3 has 14 residues. The V gene end was trimmed by 4 bases and the J gene end by 8 bases; junction bases not matched to a gene: 8. Per germline, CDR1 SGDLS and CDR2 YYNGEE. The chain's CDR3 is CASSPPAGDDEQFF. Written as DNA, the CDR3 is TGTGCCAGCAGCCCCCCAGCGGGAGACGATGAGCAGTTCTTC.